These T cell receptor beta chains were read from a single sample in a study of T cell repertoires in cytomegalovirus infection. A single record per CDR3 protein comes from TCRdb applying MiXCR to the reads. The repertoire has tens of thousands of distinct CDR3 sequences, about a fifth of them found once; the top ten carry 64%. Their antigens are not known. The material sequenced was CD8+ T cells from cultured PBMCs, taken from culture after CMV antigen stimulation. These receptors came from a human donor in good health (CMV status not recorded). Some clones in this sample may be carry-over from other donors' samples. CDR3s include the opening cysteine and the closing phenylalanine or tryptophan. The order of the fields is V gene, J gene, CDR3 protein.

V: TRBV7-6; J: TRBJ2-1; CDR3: CASSVRGGSGGSEQFF
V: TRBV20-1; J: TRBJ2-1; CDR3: CGQRDRGDNEQFF
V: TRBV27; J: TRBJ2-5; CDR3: CASGLAYGGRETQYF
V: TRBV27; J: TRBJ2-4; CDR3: CASSSGLDSPKNIQYF
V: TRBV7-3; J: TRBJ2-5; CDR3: CASSLGLTTRQETQYF
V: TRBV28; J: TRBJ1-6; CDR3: CASSSDSEYNSPLHF
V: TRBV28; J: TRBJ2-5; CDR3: CASRLTASGGRETQYF
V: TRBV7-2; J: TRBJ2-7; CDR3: CASSLDGSNYEQYF
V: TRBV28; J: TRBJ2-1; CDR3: CASSLQGRNEQFF
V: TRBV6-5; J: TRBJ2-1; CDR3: CARSYTGGNEQFF
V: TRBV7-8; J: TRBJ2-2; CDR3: CASSLSRNTGELFF
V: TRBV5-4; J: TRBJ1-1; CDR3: CASSLRGGAQDTEAFF
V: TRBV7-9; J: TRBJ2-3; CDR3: CASSLISGEITDTQYF
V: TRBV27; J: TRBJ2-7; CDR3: CASSTRTSSTYEQYF
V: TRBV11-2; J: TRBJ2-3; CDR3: CASTIRSDRTDTQYF
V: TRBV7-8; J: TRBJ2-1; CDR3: CASSPISDRYNEQFF
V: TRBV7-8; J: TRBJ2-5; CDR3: CASSLIPGQGGKEEETQYF
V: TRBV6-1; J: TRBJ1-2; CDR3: CASSEVKDGYTF
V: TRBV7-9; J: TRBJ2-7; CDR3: CASSLGGDRGLDEQYF
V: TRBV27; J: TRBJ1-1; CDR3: CASSLVRGGYTEAFF
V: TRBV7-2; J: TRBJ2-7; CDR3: CASSSRGDGTYEQYF
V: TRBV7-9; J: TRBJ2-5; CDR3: CASSSPKRGLAGHKETQYF
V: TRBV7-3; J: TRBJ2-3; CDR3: CASSLGLADTQYF
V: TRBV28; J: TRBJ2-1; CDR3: CASTPARGLALDEQFF
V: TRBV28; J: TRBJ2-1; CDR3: CASRLRDIPYNEQFF
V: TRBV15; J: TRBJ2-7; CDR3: CATSRLPRDRVYEQYF
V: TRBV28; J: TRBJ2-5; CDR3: CASSLVAGVLQETQYF
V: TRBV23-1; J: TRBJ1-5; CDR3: CASSRRTSGHQPQHF
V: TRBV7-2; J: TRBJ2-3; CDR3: CASSLRGGRVRVDTQYF
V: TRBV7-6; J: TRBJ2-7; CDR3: CASSPTGTYEQYF
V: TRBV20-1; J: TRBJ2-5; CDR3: CSADQGGETQYF
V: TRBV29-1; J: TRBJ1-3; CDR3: CSVETGREVVNTIYF
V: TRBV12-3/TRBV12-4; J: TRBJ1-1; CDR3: CASTLREVTEAFF
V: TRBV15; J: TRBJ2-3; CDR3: CATSRDRSGGPPSTDTQYF
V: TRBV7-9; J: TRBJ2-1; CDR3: CASSLISRSYNEQFF
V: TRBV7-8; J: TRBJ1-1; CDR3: CASSPDRGLNTEAFF
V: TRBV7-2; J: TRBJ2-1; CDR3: CASRKGQGYNEQFF
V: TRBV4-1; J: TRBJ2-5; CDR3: CASSQGPMGGRRETQYF
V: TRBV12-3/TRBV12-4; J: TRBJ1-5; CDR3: CASTYGQGPNQPQHF
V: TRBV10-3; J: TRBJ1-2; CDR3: CAISESDNYGYTF